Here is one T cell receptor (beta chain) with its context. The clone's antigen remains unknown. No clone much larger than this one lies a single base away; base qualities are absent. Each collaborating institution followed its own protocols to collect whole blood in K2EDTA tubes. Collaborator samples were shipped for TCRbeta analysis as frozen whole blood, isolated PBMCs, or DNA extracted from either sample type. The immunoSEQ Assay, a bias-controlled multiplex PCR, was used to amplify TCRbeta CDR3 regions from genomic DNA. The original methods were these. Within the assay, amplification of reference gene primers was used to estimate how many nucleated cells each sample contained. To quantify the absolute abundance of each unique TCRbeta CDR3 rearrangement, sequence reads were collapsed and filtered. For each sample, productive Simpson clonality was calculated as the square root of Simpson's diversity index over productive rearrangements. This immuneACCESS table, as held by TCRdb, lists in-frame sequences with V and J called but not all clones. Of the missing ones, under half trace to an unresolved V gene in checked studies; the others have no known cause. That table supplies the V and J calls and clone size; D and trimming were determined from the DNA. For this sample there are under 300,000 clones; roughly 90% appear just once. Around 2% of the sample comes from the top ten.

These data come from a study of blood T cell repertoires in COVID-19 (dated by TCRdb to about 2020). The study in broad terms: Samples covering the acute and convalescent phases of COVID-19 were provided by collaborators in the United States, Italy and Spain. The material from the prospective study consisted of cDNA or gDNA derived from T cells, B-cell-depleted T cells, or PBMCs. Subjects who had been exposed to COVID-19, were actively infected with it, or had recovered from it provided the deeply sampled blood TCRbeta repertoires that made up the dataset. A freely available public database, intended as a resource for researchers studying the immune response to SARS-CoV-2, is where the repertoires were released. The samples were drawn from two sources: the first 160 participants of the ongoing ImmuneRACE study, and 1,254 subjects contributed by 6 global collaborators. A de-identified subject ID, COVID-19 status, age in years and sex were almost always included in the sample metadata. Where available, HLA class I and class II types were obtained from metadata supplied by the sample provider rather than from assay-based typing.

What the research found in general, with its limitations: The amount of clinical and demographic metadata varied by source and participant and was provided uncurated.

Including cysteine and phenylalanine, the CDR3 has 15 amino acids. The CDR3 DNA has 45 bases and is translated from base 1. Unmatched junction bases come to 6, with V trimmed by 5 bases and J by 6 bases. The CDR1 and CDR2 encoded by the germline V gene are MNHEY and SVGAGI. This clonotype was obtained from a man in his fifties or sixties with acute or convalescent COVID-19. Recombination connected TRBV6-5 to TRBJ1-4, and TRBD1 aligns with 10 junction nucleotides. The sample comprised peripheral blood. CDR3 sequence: CASSLTGGSYEKLFF. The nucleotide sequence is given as TGTGCCAGCAGTCTGACAGGGGGCTCATATGAAAAACTGTTTTTT.